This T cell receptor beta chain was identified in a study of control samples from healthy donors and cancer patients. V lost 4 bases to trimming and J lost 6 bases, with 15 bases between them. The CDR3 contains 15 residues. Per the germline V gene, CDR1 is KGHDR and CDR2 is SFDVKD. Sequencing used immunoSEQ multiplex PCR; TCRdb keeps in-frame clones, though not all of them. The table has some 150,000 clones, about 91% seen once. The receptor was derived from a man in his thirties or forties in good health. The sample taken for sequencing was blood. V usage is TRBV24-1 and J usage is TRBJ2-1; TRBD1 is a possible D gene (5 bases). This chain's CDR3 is CATSDADTQTNEQFF. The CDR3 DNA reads TGTGCCACCAGTGACGCGGACACCCAAACCAATGAGCAGTTCTTC.